This TCR beta chain comes out of a study of blood T cell repertoires in COVID-19. On the study more broadly: Material from acute and convalescent COVID-19 was sourced from the United States, Italy and Spain. T cells, B-cell-depleted T cells, or PBMCs supplied cDNA or gDNA.

Per the authors' pipeline: Counts of nucleated cells, estimated from reference gene primer amplification, were obtained. Assay: immunoSEQ multiplex PCR; the TCRdb copy retains only in-frame clones and omits some. The D gene and trimming were derived from the DNA, and the V and J assignments and clone size from that table. The sample contains tens of thousands of clones, 91% of which appear only once. Germline lookup yields CDR1 SGHAT and CDR2 FQNNGV. The V gene lost 2 bases and the J gene lost 0 bases, with 15 bases spanning the gap. The CDR3 is 17 residues long. The chain employs TRBV11-2 and TRBJ2-3; weak D call: TRBD1 (6 bases). Sample: peripheral blood. The clonotype was recovered from a woman aged 60-75 years with active or convalescent COVID-19. This CDR3 reads CASSLYLGAASTDTQYF. CDR3 DNA: TGTGCCAGCAGCTTATATTTGGGGGCCGCTAGCACAGATACGCAGTATTTT.